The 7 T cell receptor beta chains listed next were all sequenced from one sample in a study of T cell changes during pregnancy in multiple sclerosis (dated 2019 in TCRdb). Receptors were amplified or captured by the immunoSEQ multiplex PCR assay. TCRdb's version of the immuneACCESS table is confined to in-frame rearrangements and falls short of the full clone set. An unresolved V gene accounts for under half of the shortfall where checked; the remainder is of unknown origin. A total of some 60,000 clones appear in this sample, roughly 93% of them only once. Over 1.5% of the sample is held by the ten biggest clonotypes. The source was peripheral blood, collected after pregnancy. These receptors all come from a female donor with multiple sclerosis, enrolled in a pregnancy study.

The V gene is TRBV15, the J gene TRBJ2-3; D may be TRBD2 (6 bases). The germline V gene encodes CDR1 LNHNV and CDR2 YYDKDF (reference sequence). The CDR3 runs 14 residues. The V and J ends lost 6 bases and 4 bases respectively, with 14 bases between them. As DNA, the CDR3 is TGTGCCACCAGTGTTGCGGGATTGTCAGATACGCAGTATTTT. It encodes CATSVAGLSDTQYF.

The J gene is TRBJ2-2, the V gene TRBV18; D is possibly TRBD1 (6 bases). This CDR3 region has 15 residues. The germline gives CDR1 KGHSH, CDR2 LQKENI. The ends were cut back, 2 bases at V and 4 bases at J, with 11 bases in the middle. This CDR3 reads CASSPKDRPTGELFF. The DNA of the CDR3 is TGTGCCAGCTCACCAAAAGACAGGCCCACCGGGGAGCTGTTTTTT.

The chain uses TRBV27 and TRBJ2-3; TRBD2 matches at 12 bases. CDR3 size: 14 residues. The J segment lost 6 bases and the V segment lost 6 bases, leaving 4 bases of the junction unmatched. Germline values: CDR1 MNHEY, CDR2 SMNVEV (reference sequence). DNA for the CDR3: TGTGCCAGCAGGCCTAGCGGGAGGGGCGATACGCAGTATTTT. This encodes CASRPSGRGDTQYF.

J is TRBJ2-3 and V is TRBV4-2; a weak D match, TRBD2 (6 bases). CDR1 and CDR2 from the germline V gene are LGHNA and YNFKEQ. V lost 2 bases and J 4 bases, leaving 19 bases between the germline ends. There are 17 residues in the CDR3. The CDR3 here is CASSQPAGTLPADTQYF. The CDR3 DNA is TGTGCCAGCAGCCAACCTGCCGGGACTCTCCCGGCAGATACGCAGTATTTT.

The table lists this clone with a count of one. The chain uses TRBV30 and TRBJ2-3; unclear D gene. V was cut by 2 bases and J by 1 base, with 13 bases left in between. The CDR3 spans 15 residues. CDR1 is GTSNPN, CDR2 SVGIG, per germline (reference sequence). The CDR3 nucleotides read TGTGCCTGGAGTCTTGCGGAACCCCGCACAGATACGCAGTATTTT. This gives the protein CAWSLAEPRTDTQYF.

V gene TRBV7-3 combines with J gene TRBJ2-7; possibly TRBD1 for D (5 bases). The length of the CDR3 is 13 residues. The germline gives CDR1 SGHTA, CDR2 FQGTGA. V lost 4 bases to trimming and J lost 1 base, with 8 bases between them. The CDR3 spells CASSWGGSYEQYF. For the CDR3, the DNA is TGTGCCAGCAGCTGGGGCGGATCCTACGAGCAGTACTTC. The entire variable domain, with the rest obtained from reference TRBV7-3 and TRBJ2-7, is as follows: GAGVSQTPSNKVTEKGKYVELRCDPISGHTALYWYRQSLGQGPEFLIYFQGTGAADDSGLPNDRFFAVRPEGSVSTLKIQRTERGDSAVYLCASSWGGSYEQYFGPGTRLTVT.

The CDR3 region is CASSRQGNQPQHF. The CDR3 nucleotides read TGTGCCAGCTCACGCCAGGGGAATCAGCCCCAGCATTTT. The rearrangement joins TRBV18 to TRBJ1-5; tentative D call: TRBD1 (6 bases). V lost 4 bases and J 4 bases, leaving 8 bases between the germline ends. The CDR3 loop spans 13 amino acids. Germline-derived CDR1 and CDR2 are KGHSH and LQKENI.